This TCR beta chain emerged from a study of blood T cell repertoires in COVID-19. Assay used: immunoSEQ multiplex PCR; TCRdb lists only in-frame clones, some missing. The data show a few hundred thousand clones, with around nine tenths seen just once and 1.4% to 1.5% held by the top ten. CDR1 is LNHDA and CDR2 is SQIVND in the germline V gene (reference sequence). The CDR3 length is 14 residues. The V segment lost 7 bases and the J segment 5 bases; nucleotides outside the gene matches: 7. The specimen was PBMCs or T cells enriched from blood (not recorded which). The rearrangement joins TRBV19 to TRBJ1-4; 7 bases are shared with TRBD1. The clonotype was recovered from a woman aged 18 to 35 who had been exposed to COVID-19. The CDR3 DNA is TGTGCCAGTACGGAGACAGGGCTGAATGAAAAACTGTTTTTT. Translation gives CASTETGLNEKLFF.